This entry describes one TCR beta chain. Trimming at V came to 4 bases and at J to 6 bases, leaving 3 bases not matched to a gene. The germline CDR1 and CDR2 sequences are SGHRS and YFSETQ. The CDR3 length is 13 residues. Original processing notes: Nucleated cell number was recorded as an estimate derived from reference gene primer amplification. Profiling relied on immunoSEQ multiplex PCR, and the TCRdb table lists in-frame clones only, not all of them. V, J and clone size are those of that table, while D and trimming were read from the DNA. The top ten clones hold just under 2% of a sample with about 99,000 clones, about 83% of them seen once. This specimen comes from a study of blood T cell repertoires in COVID-19. In the study overall: Acute-phase and convalescent COVID-19 samples originated in the United States, Italy and Spain. From T cells, B-cell-depleted T cells, or PBMCs came the material, which was cDNA or gDNA.

Sequenced: peripheral blood. The receptor comes from a man aged 70 or older with active or convalescent COVID-19. The chain employs TRBV5-1 and TRBJ2-1, with 8 bases lining up with TRBD2. The CDR3, as DNA: TGCGCCAGCAGCGCCCGGGAGGGCAATGAGCAGTTCTTC. Its protein is CASSAREGNEQFF.